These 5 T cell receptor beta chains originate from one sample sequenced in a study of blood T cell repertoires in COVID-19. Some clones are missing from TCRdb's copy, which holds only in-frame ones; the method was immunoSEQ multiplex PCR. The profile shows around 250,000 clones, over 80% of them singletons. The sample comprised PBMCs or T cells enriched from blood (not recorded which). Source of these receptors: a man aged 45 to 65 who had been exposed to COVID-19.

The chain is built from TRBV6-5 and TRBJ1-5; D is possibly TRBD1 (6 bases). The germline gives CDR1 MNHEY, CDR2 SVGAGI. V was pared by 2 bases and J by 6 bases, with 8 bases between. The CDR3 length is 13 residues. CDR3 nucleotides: TGTGCCAGCAGTTACCAGGGGCCTCAGCCCCAGCATTTT. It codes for CASSYQGPQPQHF.

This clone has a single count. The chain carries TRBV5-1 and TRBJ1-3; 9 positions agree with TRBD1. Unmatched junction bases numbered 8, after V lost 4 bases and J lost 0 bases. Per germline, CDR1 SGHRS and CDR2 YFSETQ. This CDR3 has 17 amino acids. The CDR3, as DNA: TGCGCCAGCAGCCCGAAGGGACAGGGCAACTCTGGAAACACCATATATTTT. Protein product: CASSPKGQGNSGNTIYF.

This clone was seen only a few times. CDR3 residues: CASRHYGYGYTF. CDR3 nucleotide sequence: TGTGCCAGTCGACATTATGGCTATGGCTACACCTTC. The chain couples TRBV19 to TRBJ1-2; D not certain. The CDR3 contains 12 residues. V lost 8 bases, J lost 4 bases, and 11 bases lay in between. Germline CDR1 and CDR2: LNHDA and SQIVND (reference sequence).

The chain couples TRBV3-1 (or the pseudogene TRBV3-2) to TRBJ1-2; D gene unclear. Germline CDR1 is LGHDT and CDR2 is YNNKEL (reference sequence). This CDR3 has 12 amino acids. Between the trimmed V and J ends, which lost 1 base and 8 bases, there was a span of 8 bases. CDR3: CASSQVPGGYTF. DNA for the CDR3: TGTGCCAGCAGCCAAGTCCCCGGGGGCTACACCTTC.

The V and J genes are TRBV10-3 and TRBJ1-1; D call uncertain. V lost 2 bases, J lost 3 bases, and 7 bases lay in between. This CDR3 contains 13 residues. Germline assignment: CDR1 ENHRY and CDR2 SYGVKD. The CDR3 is CAISEREDTEAFF. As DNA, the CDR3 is TGTGCCATCAGTGAGCGGGAGGACACTGAAGCTTTCTTT.